The 32 T cell receptor beta chains given below trace back to one sample, sequenced in a study of T cells after yellow fever vaccination. TCRdb reprocessed the 5' RACE reads via MiXCR and lists one record per CDR3 protein. The profile shows about 130,000 distinct CDR3 sequences, approximately 9% of them singletons. The sequences come from CD8+ T cells sorted from PBMCs, collected on the day of the yellow fever booster vaccination. The receptors shown here come from a man aged 18-30 years who received the YFV17D yellow fever vaccine.

This clonotype appeared a few times. This chain links TRBV11-2 with TRBJ2-3, with 12 bases fitting TRBD1. Germline-derived CDR1 and CDR2 are SGHAT and FQNNGV. V lost 3 bases, J lost 5 bases, and 12 bases stayed unmatched. This CDR3 spans 18 amino acids. CDR3 coding DNA: TGTGCCAGCAGCTTTATGGGACAGGGGGCTTCATGGGGAGATACGCAGTATTTT. This translates into CASSFMGQGASWGDTQYF.

The sample holds a few counts of this clonotype. The genes are TRBV6-1 and TRBJ1-4; possibly TRBD1 for D (6 bases). The CDR3 is 15 residues long. Germline V gene lookup returns CDR1 MNHNS and CDR2 SASEGT. V gave up 5 bases and J gave up 4 bases, with 14 bases separating them. The CDR3 DNA reads as TGTGCCAGCAGTCCTAACAGGGCCCTTAATGAAAAACTGTTTTTT. Translation gives CASSPNRALNEKLFF.

In its sample, this clonotype was seen a few times. The chain has TRBV6-5 and TRBJ2-2; tentative D call: TRBD2 (5 bases). V lost 6 bases and J lost 3, with 14 bases in between. Germline V gene sequence: CDR1 MNHEY, CDR2 SVGAGI. The CDR3 sequence is 15 residues long. CDR3 residues: CASSHGVRHTGELFF. CDR3 DNA sequence: TGTGCCAGCAGCCACGGGGTCAGGCACACCGGGGAGCTGTTTTTT.

The V and J genes are TRBV15 and TRBJ2-3; D gene uncertain. The CDR3 runs 14 residues. Germline-derived CDR1 and CDR2 are LNHNV and YYDKDF (reference sequence). The germline V and J ends were trimmed by 0 bases and 3 bases, with 7 bases remaining between them. The CDR3, as DNA: TGTGCCACCAGCAGAGAGGCCAAAACAGATACGCAGTATTTT. Protein product: CATSREAKTDTQYF.

This chain connects TRBV7-9 to TRBJ2-7; possibly TRBD1 for D (5 bases). The CDR3 is made up of 12 amino acids. The V gene's germline CDR1 is SEHNR and CDR2 FQNEAQ (reference sequence). The V and J ends lost 8 bases and 3 bases respectively, with 11 bases between them. CDR3 in DNA: TGTGCCAGCGTCGACAGATACTACGAGCAGTACGTC. This sequence encodes CASVDRYYEQYV.

This clonotype turned up a few times. This chain connects TRBV7-2 to TRBJ1-5; no reliable D call. Germline V lookup: CDR1 SGHTA, CDR2 FQGNSA. This CDR3 comprises 17 residues. Trimming cost V 1 base and J 3 bases, with 16 bases left between them. CDR3 bases: TGTGCCAGCAGCTTAGGGATAGAGAGGACTCACAATCAGCCCCAGCATTTT. Protein: CASSLGIERTHNQPQHF.

The rearrangement joins TRBV28 to TRBJ2-1, with TRBD2 identical over 11 bases. Germline CDR1 is MDHEN and CDR2 is SYDVKM. The J segment lost 5 bases and the V segment lost 5 bases, leaving 8 bases of the junction unmatched. CDR3 size: 16 residues. The CDR3 DNA reads TGTGCCAGCAGTCCTACTCTAGCGGGGGGTAACAATGAGCAGTTCTTC. Protein: CASSPTLAGGNNEQFF. Combining the CDR3 with reference TRBV28 and TRBJ2-1 gives the whole variable domain DVKVTQSSRYLVKRTGEKVFLECVQDMDHENMFWYRQDPGLGLRLIYFSYDVKMKEKGDIPEGYSVSREKKERFSLILESASTNQTSMYLCASSPTLAGGNNEQFFGPGTRLTVL.

In this sample, this clonotype turned up a few times. The genes are TRBV10-3 and TRBJ2-1; TRBD2 might be the D (7 bases). Germline V gene sequence: CDR1 ENHRY, CDR2 SYGVKD. The CDR3 extends over 15 amino acids. Trimming pared 4 bases from V and 5 bases from J, leaving 15 bases between. CDR3 region: CAISGEGGHNNEQFF. The CDR3 region has the DNA TGTGCCATCAGTGGGGAGGGGGGGCACAACAATGAGCAGTTCTTC.

This clonotype was detected ten times or more. The CDR3 DNA follows: TGTGCCAGCAGCCTCTTACGGACAGACTATGGCTACACCTTC. It encodes CASSLLRTDYGYTF. The chain joins TRBV6-5 to TRBJ1-2, with D tentatively TRBD1 (6 bases). Germline CDR1 is MNHEY and CDR2 is SVGAGI. Trimming took off 6 bases at V and 3 bases at J, with 14 bases between the two ends. The CDR3 runs to 14 residues.

This chain joins TRBV29-1 and TRBJ2-5, with 7 bases lining up with TRBD2. With V trimmed by 2 bases and J by 4 bases, 10 bases remained unmatched. In germline, CDR1 is SQVTM, CDR2 ANQGSEA. The CDR3 loop spans 15 amino acids. This CDR3 reads CSVEWAGEGRETQYF. The CDR3 region has the DNA TGCAGCGTTGAATGGGCGGGGGAGGGACGAGAGACCCAGTACTTC.

The chain combines TRBV5-1 with TRBJ1-2; TRBD1 is a possible D gene (5 bases). This CDR3 contains 14 residues. Germline assignment: CDR1 SGHRS and CDR2 YFSETQ. V lost 0 bases and J 4 bases, leaving 10 bases between the germline ends. The CDR3 coding sequence is TGCGCCAGCAGCTTGGAAGGGGCGGTCTATGGCTACACCTTC. This sequence encodes CASSLEGAVYGYTF.

This chain connects TRBV9 to TRBJ2-2; 7 nucleotides line up with TRBD1. The CDR3 is 15 amino acids. The germline gives CDR1 SGDLS, CDR2 YYNGEE. J gave up 2 bases and V 1 base, and 2 bases lay outside the gene matches. CDR3 loop: CASSVQGDNTGELFF. The CDR3 bases are TGTGCCAGCAGCGTACAGGGGGATAACACCGGGGAGCTGTTTTTT. Together with reference TRBV9 and TRBJ2-2, the CDR3 gives the full variable domain: DSGVTQTPKHLITATGQRVTLRCSPRSGDLSVYWYQQSLDQGLQFLIQYYNGEERAKGNILERFSAQQFPDLHSELNLSSLELGDSALYFCASSVQGDNTGELFFGEGSRLTVL.

The J gene is TRBJ1-1, the V gene TRBV12-3 or TRBV12-4; the match to TRBD1 covers 7 bases. J lost 4 bases, V lost 3 bases, and 5 bases had no gene match. The CDR3 totals 14 residues. DNA for the CDR3: TGTGCCAGCAGTTTCCAGGGGGTTGTCACTGAAGCTTTCTTT. Translation gives CASSFQGVVTEAFF.

This clonotype was seen a handful of times. J is TRBJ1-2 and V is TRBV9; TRBD1 might be the D (5 bases). Trimming left V 0 bases short and J 0 bases short, with 9 bases between. The CDR3 extends over 15 amino acids. CDR1 and CDR2 from the germline V gene are SGDLS and YYNGEE. As DNA, the CDR3 is TGTGCCAGCAGCGTAGCCAGGGATGCTAACTATGGCTACACCTTC. The encoded protein is CASSVARDANYGYTF.

This clonotype was detected ten times or more. This rearrangement joins TRBV20-1 to TRBJ2-1, with 11 bases matching TRBD1. V lost 2 bases, J lost 7 bases, and 10 bases stayed unmatched. Germline CDR1 is DFQATT and CDR2 is SNEGSKA (reference sequence). The CDR3 is 16 residues long. The CDR3 sequence is CSARIAGTGGRNEQFF. CDR3 DNA: TGCAGTGCTAGAATTGCCGGGACAGGGGGACGAAATGAGCAGTTCTTC.

This clonotype was counted between two and nine times. The chain recombines TRBV4-3 with TRBJ2-3; D gene ambiguous. V lost 0 bases and J lost 10, with 14 bases in between. The CDR3 loop spans 14 amino acids. The V gene's germline CDR1 is LGHNA and CDR2 YSLEER. CDR3 residues: CASSQDNLDEAQYF. The CDR3 bases are TGCGCCAGCAGCCAAGATAATTTGGATGAGGCGCAGTATTTT.

This clonotype occurred many times. V and J are TRBV21-1 and TRBJ1-5; the table's TRBD1 call for D was not verified on the DNA. TRBV21-1 is a recognized pseudogene. The CDR3 has 16 residues. The CDR3 spells CASSVGEGGRLQPQHF. In DNA form, the CDR3 reads TGTGCCAGCAGCGTAGGAGAGGGGGGACGTCTTCAGCCCCAGCATTTT.

Worth noting for this clonotype: An end of the junction differs from the germline gene, which may be a read error. The chain links TRBV7-6 to TRBJ2-5; the match to TRBD1 covers 7 bases. This CDR3 comprises 13 residues. Germline V gives CDR1 SGHVS, CDR2 FNYEAQ. The CDR3 region has the DNA TGTGTCAGCAGCGACGGGACAGAGGAGACCCAGTACTTC. Residues: CVSSDGTEETQYF. The whole variable domain, filled in from reference TRBV7-6 and TRBJ2-5, reads GAGVSQSPRYKVTKRGQDVALRCDPISGHVSLYWYRQALGQGPEFLTYFNYEAQQDKSGLPNDRFSAERPEGSISTLTIQRTEQRDSAMYRCVSSDGTEETQYFGPGTRLLVL.

The genes are TRBV11-2 and TRBJ2-7, with D hard to call. The V end lost 2 bases, the J end lost 0 bases, and 11 bases lay between the germline ends. CDR1 is SGHAT and CDR2 is FQNNGV in the germline V gene. The CDR3 is 15 residues long. CDR3 nucleotides: TGTGCCAGCAGCTTATCGTACCGGAGCTCCTACGAGCAGTACTTC. Amino acids: CASSLSYRSSYEQYF.

The chain has TRBV29-1 and TRBJ2-3, with TRBD2 identical over 8 bases. The CDR3 spans 14 residues. Germline V CDR1 and CDR2: SQVTM, ANQGSEA. The V and J ends lost 4 bases and 0 bases, in that order; junction bases with no gene match: 3. CDR3 coding DNA: TGCAGCGTTGCAGAGCGGGGGAGCACAGATACGCAGTATTTT. This sequence encodes CSVAERGSTDTQYF.

V is TRBV21-1 and J is TRBJ2-7. TRBV21-1 is termed a pseudogene. The CDR3 extends over 15 amino acids. The CDR3 loop reads CASSKAPKAYYEQYV. The CDR3 coding sequence is TGTGCCAGCAGCAAAGCGCCTAAAGCGTACTACGAGCAGTACGTC.

This clonotype was counted a few times. The chain couples TRBV27 to TRBJ1-5; tentative D call: TRBD1 (5 bases). This CDR3 has 14 residues. Germline CDR1 reads MNHEY; CDR2 reads SMNVEV (reference sequence). Trimming pared 2 bases from V and 4 bases from J, leaving 9 bases between. The CDR3 DNA is TGTGCCAGCAGTTTAGCGACAGCGAATCAGCCCCAGCATTTT. Translated, it gives CASSLATANQPQHF.

The chain has TRBV4-1 and TRBJ1-4, with D unresolved. The CDR3 has 12 amino acids. The V end lost 6 bases, the J end lost 8 bases, and 10 bases lay between the germline ends. In germline, CDR1 is MGHRA, CDR2 YSYEKL. The CDR3 spells CASRDDGEKLFF. CDR3 DNA: TGCGCCAGCAGGGACGACGGGGAAAAACTGTTTTTT.

This clonotype showed up just a few times. The chain couples TRBV24-1 to TRBJ2-7, with TRBD1 as a possible D gene (6 bases). CDR1 is KGHDR, CDR2 SFDVKD, per germline. Trimming cost V 4 bases and J 0 bases, with 24 bases left between them. The CDR3 length is 19 residues. The CDR3 is CATSDYDRYSGARSYEQYF. The CDR3 DNA sequence: TGTGCCACCAGTGACTATGACCGATACTCAGGGGCTCGCTCCTACGAGCAGTACTTC.

The table lists this clonotype with a few counts. This chain uses TRBV4-1 with TRBJ1-5; D call uncertain. The CDR3 runs 16 residues. Trimming left V 0 bases short and J 0 bases short, with 9 bases between. Looked up from germline, CDR1 is MGHRA and CDR2 is YSYEKL. The CDR3 loop is CASSQEPGISNQPQHF. CDR3 DNA: TGCGCCAGCAGCCAAGAGCCCGGGATTAGCAATCAGCCCCAGCATTTT.

This clonotype showed up many times. The chain has TRBV5-5 and TRBJ2-3, with 8 positions matching TRBD2. This CDR3 contains 15 residues. Germline trimming cut 5 bases from V and 5 bases from J; bases unmatched to any gene: 10. Germline CDR1 is SGHKS and CDR2 is YYEKEE (reference sequence). DNA of the CDR3: TGTGCCAGCAGGATTCCGGGGGGGCGGATAGATACGCAGTATTTT. This translates into CASRIPGGRIDTQYF.

This chain connects TRBV12-3 or TRBV12-4 to TRBJ2-3, with TRBD2 matching over 9 bases. CDR3 length: 14 amino acids. Trimming removed 5 bases from V and 5 bases from J; junction bases left unmatched: 5. In nucleotides, the CDR3 is TGTGCCAGCAGTCCCCTAGCGGGGCAAGATACGCAGTATTTT. The encoded protein is CASSPLAGQDTQYF.

This rearrangement joins TRBV3-1 to TRBJ2-3; the match to TRBD1 covers 9 bases. The CDR3 covers 17 residues. Losses at the gene ends were 4 bases for V and 6 bases for J; bases not matched to a gene: 14. Germline CDR1 LGHDT, CDR2 YNNKEL (reference sequence). The chain's CDR3 is CASSPLPGTGTTDTQYF. In DNA, the CDR3 is TGTGCCAGCAGCCCATTACCCGGGACAGGGACGACGGATACGCAGTATTTT.

This clonotype was observed a handful of times. The chain recombines TRBV27 with TRBJ1-2; 7 bases align to TRBD1. CDR1 is MNHEY and CDR2 is SMNVEV in the germline V gene (reference sequence). Unmatched junction bases numbered 11, after V lost 3 bases and J lost 1 base. The CDR3 consists of 17 residues. CDR3 protein: CASSFTGTAFFNYGYTF. The CDR3 DNA sequence: TGTGCCAGCAGTTTTACCGGGACAGCCTTTTTTAACTATGGCTACACCTTC.

This chain uses TRBV5-6 with TRBJ2-1; D tentatively reads TRBD1 or TRBD2 (6 bases each). Germline CDR1 reads SGHDT; CDR2 reads YYEEEE. Trimming cost V 0 bases and J 16 bases, with 17 bases left between them. This CDR3 contains 13 residues. CDR3 region: CASSLEGGIRVFF. The CDR3 nucleotides are TGTGCCAGCAGCTTGGAGGGGGGAATCCGGGTTTTCTTC.

This clonotype turned up a few times. This rearrangement joins TRBV9 to TRBJ2-7, with D perhaps given as TRBD1 or TRBD2 (5 bases each). Germline CDR1 and CDR2: SGDLS and YYNGEE. The CDR3 consists of 16 residues. Deletions cut 3 bases from V and 6 bases from J, with 22 bases between. The CDR3 loop is CASSEPQLGGLSEQYF. The CDR3 DNA reads TGTGCCAGCAGCGAGCCCCAGCTTGGGGGTCTGTCCGAGCAGTACTTC.

This clonotype was seen a handful of times. V and J are TRBV24-1 and TRBJ2-7, with D hard to call. This CDR3 is 13 amino acids long. Per the germline V gene, CDR1 is KGHDR and CDR2 is SFDVKD. V was clipped by 9 bases and J by 2 bases, with 13 bases between them. Written as DNA, the CDR3 is TGTGCCACCCCTGGACCGGAGACCTACGAGCAGTACTTC. It is translated as CATPGPETYEQYF.